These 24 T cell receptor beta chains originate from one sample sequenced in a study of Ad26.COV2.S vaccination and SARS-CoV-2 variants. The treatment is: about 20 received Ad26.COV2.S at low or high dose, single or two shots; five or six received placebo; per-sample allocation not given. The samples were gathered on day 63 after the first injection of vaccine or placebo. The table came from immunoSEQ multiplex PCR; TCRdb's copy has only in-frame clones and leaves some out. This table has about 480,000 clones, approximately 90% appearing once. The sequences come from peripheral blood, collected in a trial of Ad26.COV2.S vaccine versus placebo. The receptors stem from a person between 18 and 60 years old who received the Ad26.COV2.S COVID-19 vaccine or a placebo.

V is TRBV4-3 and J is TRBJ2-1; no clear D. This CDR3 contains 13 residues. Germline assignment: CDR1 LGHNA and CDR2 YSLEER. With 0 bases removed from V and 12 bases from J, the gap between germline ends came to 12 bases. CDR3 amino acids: CASSQDWSGPQFF. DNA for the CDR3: TGCGCCAGCAGCCAAGATTGGTCCGGACCGCAGTTCTTC.

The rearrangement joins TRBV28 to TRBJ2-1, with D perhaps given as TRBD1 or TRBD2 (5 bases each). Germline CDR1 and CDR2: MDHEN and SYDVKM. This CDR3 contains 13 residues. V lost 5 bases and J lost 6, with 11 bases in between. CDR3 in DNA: TGTGCCAGCAGTCACGGGGCTACCAATGAGCAGTTCTTC. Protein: CASSHGATNEQFF.

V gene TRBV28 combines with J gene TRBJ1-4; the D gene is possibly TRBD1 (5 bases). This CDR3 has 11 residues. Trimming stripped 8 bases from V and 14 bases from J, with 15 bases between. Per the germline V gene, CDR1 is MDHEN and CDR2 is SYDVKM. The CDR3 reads CASGDQLWLFF. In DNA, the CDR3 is TGTGCCAGCGGGGACCAATTGTGGCTGTTTTTT. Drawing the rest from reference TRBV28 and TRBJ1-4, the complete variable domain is DVKVTQSSRYLVKRTGEKVFLECVQDMDHENMFWYRQDPGLGLRLIYFSYDVKMKEKGDIPEGYSVSREKKERFSLILESASTNQTSMYLCASGDQLWLFFGSGTQLSVL.

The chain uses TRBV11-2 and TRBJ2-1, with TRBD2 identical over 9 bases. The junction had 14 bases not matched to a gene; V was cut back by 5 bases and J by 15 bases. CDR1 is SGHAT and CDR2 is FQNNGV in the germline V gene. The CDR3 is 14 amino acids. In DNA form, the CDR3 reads TGTGCCAGCAGCAAGGGAGGTTACGGACTAGCGCTGTTCTTC. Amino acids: CASSKGGYGLALFF.

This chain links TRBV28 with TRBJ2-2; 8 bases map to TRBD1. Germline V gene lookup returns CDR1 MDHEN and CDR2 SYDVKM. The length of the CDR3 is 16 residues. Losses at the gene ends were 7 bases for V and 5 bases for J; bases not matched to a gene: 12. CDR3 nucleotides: TGTGCCAGCAACCCTGCGCAGGGGGCGCGTACCGGGGAGCTGTTTTTT. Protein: CASNPAQGARTGELFF. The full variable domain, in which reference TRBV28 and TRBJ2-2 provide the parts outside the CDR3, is DVKVTQSSRYLVKRTGEKVFLECVQDMDHENMFWYRQDPGLGLRLIYFSYDVKMKEKGDIPEGYSVSREKKERFSLILESASTNQTSMYLCASNPAQGARTGELFFGEGSRLTVL.

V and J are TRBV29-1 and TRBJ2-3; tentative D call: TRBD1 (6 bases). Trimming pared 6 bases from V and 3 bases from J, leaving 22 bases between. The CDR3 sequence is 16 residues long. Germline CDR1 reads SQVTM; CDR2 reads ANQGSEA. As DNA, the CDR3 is TGCAGCGTCGCCCCTGGGTCGGCAGGGACAACAGATACGCAGTATTTT. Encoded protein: CSVAPGSAGTTDTQYF.

CDR3 region: CASSFGAGATGELFF. CDR3 bases: TGTGCCAGCAGCTTCGGGGCGGGAGCCACCGGGGAGCTGTTTTTT. The chain has TRBV7-3 and TRBJ2-2; 7 nucleotides match TRBD2. The germline V gene encodes CDR1 SGHTA and CDR2 FQGTGA. This CDR3 region has 15 residues. The V gene end was trimmed by 3 bases and the J gene end by 4 bases; junction bases not matched to a gene: 5.

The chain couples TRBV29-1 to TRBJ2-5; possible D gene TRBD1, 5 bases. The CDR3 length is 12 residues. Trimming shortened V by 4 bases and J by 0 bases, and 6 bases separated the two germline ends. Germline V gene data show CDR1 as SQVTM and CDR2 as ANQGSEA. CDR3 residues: CSVGQYQETQYF. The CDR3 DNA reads TGCAGCGTTGGACAGTACCAAGAGACCCAGTACTTC.

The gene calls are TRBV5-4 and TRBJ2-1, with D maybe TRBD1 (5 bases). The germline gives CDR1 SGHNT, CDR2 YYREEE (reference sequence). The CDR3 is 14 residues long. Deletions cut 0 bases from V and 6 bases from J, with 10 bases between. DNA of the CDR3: TGTGCCAGCAGCTTGGATCCCAGGGTCAATGAGCAGTTCTTC. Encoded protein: CASSLDPRVNEQFF. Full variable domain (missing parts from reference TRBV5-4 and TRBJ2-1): ETGVTQSPTHLIKTRGQQVTLRCSSQSGHNTVSWYQQALGQGPQFIFQYYREEENGRGNFPPRFSGLQFPNYSSELNVNALELDDSALYLCASSLDPRVNEQFFGPGTRLTVL.

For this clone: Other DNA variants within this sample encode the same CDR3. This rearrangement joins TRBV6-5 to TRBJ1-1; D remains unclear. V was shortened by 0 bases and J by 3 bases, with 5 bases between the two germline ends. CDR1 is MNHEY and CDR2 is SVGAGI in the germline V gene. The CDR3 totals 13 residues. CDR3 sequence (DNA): TGTGCCAGCAGTTACTCCCGAGACACTGAAGCTTTCTTT. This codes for CASSYSRDTEAFF.

CDR3 nucleotides: TGTGCCAGCAGTTCCCAATCGGGAGGGTACAATGAGCAGTTCTTC. Its translation: CASSSQSGGYNEQFF. The chain employs TRBV28 and TRBJ2-1, with 8 bases matching TRBD2. J was trimmed by 4 bases and V by 4 bases; bases with no gene match: 6. Germline lookup yields CDR1 MDHEN and CDR2 SYDVKM. The CDR3 has 15 amino acids.

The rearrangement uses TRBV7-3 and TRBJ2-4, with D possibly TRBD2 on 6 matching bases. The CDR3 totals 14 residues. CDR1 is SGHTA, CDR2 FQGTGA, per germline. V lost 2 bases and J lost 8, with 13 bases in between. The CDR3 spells CASSLSHGGDIQYF. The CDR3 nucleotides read TGTGCCAGCAGCTTATCTCACGGGGGTGACATTCAGTACTTC.

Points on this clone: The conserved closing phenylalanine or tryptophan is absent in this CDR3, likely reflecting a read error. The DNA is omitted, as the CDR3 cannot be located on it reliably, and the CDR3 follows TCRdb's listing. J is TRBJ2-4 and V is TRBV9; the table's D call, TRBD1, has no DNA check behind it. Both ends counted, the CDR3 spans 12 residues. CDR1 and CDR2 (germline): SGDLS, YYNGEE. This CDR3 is CASSVVFLGRPT.

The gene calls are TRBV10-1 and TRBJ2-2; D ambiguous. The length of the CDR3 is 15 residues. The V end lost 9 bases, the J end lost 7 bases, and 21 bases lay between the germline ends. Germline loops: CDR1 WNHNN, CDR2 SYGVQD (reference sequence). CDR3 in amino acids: CARCLVVASRGELFF. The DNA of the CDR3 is TGCGCCAGGTGCCTGGTGGTAGCTTCTCGCGGGGAGCTGTTTTTT.

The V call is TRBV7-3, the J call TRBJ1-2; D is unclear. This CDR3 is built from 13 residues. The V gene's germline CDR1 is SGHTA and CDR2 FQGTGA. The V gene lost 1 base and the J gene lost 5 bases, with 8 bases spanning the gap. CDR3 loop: CASSLIPAYGYTF. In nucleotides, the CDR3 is TGTGCCAGCAGCTTAATCCCCGCTTATGGCTACACCTTC.

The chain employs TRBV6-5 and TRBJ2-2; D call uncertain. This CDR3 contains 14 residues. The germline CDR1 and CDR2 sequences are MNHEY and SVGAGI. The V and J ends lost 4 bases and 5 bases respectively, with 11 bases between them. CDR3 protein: CASSFRTGTGELFF. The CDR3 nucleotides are TGTGCCAGCAGTTTCCGAACTGGGACCGGGGAGCTGTTTTTT.

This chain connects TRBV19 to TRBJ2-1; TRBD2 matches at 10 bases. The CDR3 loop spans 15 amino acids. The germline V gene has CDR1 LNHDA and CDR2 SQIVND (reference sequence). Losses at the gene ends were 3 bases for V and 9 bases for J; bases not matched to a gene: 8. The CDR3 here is CASSIALAGVGEQFF. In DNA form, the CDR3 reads TGTGCCAGTAGTATCGCGCTAGCGGGAGTTGGTGAGCAGTTCTTC.

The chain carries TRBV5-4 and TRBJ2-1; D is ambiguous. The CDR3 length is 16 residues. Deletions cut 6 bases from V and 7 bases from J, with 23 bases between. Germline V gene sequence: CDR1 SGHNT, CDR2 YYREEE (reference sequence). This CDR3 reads CASNLAAGRTRNEQFF. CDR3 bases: TGTGCCAGCAACTTAGCCGCTGGCCGAACGAGGAATGAGCAGTTCTTC.

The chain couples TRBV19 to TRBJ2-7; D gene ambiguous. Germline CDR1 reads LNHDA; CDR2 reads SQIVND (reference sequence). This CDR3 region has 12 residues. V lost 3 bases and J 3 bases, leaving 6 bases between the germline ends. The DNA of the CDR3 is TGTGCCAGTAGTATGGGCCACTACGAGCAGTACTTC. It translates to CASSMGHYEQYF.

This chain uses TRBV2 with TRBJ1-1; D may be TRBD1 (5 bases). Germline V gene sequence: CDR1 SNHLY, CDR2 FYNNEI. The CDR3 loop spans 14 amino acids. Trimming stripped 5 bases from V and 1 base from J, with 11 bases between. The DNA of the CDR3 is TGTGCCAGCAGTCCCTCCGGGGGGAACACTGAAGCTTTCTTT. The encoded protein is CASSPSGGNTEAFF. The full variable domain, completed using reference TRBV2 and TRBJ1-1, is EPEVTQTPSHQVTQMGQEVILRCVPISNHLYFYWYRQILGQKVEFLVSFYNNEISEKSEIFDDQFSVERPDGSNFTLKIRSTKLEDSAMYFCASSPSGGNTEAFFGQGTRLTVV.

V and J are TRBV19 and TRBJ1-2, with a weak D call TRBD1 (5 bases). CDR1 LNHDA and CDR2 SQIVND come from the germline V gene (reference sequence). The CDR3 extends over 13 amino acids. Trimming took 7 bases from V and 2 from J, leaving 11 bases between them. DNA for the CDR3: TGTGCCAGTATAGACAGATTGAACTATGGCTACACCTTC. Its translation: CASIDRLNYGYTF. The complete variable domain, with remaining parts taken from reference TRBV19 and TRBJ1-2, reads DGGITQSPKYLFRKEGQNVTLSCEQNLNHDAMYWYRQDPGQGLRLIYYSQIVNDFQKGDIAEGYSVSREKKESFPLTVTSAQKNPTAFYLCASIDRLNYGYTFGSGTRLTVV.

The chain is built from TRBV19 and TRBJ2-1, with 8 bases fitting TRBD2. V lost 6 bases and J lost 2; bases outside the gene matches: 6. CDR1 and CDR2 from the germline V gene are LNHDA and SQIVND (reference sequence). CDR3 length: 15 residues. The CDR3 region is CASSLREGPYNEQFF. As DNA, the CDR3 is TGTGCCAGTAGCCTCCGGGAGGGACCCTACAATGAGCAGTTCTTC.

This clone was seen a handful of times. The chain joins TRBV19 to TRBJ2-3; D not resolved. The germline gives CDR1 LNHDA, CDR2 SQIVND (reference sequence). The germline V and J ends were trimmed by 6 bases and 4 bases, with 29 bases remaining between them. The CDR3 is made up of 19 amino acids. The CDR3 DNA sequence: TGTGCCAGTAGCCACGATTTTGGTTTGCCTGGATGCGGCGCAGATACGCAGTATTTT. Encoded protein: CASSHDFGLPGCGADTQYF.

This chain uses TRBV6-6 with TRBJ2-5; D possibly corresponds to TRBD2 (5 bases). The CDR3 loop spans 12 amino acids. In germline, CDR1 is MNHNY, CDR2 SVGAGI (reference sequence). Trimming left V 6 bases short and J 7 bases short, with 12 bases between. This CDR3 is CASSPLGVTQYF. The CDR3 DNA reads TGTGCCAGCAGCCCCCTGGGAGTGACCCAGTACTTC.